A single sample gave rise to the 11 T cell receptor beta chains below, sequenced in a study of response to subunit inactivated influenza vaccine. TCRdb used MiXCR to reprocess the RT-PCR reads, holding one entry per CDR3 protein. The table lists 490,000 or so distinct CDR3 sequences, about 8% of them singletons. This specimen was PBMCs from blood, taken less than 25 months after vaccination. These receptors all stem from a man aged 45-69 years who received an inactivated influenza vaccine.

This clonotype was found a few times. The chain is built from TRBV4-3 and TRBJ2-7; D might be TRBD1 or TRBD2, each matching 5 bases. The length of the CDR3 is 15 residues. The V gene lost 5 bases and the J gene lost 1 base, with 15 bases spanning the gap. Germline loops: CDR1 LGHNA, CDR2 YSLEER. As DNA, the CDR3 is TGCGCCAGCAGCATCGGGTTGGGGGAGTCCTACGAGCAGTACTTC. Amino acids: CASSIGLGESYEQYF.

This clonotype was seen at least ten times. J is TRBJ1-1 and V is TRBV9, with D possibly matching TRBD1 (6 bases). The CDR3 spans 15 residues. From germline, CDR1 is SGDLS and CDR2 YYNGEE. The germline V and J ends were trimmed by 3 bases and 3 bases, with 15 bases remaining between them. CDR3: CASSGGQPGDTEAFF. In DNA, the CDR3 is TGTGCCAGCAGCGGGGGACAACCGGGTGACACTGAAGCTTTCTTT.

Many counts were recorded for this clonotype. CDR3 DNA: TGTGCCAGCAGAGACCCCGGGGGCACCTATGGCTACACCTTC. Translation: CASRDPGGTYGYTF. The rearrangement links TRBV6-1 to TRBJ1-2, with D possibly TRBD1 on 6 matching bases. The V and J ends lost 6 bases and 4 bases respectively, with 15 bases between them. CDR1 MNHNS and CDR2 SASEGT come from the germline V gene. The CDR3 covers 14 residues.

The chain links TRBV7-3 to TRBJ2-1; 7 bases align to TRBD1. The CDR3 covers 14 residues. Germline V CDR1 and CDR2: SGHTA, FQGTGA. After removal of 2 bases from V and 14 bases from J, the junction contained 12 bases not matched to a gene. CDR3 in amino acids: CASSLGVSGTAKFF. DNA of the CDR3: TGTGCCAGCAGCTTAGGGGTGTCCGGGACAGCCAAGTTCTTC.

Ten or more counts support this clonotype. The chain recombines TRBV4-1 with TRBJ2-7, with D tentatively TRBD1 (6 bases). The V gene's germline CDR1 is MGHRA and CDR2 YSYEKL. V lost 3 bases, J lost 4 bases, and 13 bases lay in between. This CDR3 is 14 amino acids long. The CDR3 protein is CASSQGTPTYEQYF. DNA for the CDR3: TGCGCCAGCAGCCAGGGGACACCTACATACGAGCAGTACTTC.

This clonotype came up many times. CDR3 sequence (DNA): TGTGCCAGCAGCTTAGGGACGACAGGGTATGGCTACACCTTC. Translated, it gives CASSLGTTGYGYTF. This chain links TRBV11-2 with TRBJ1-2; 7 nucleotides agree with TRBD1. Trimming at V came to 1 base and at J to 5 bases, leaving 4 bases not matched to a gene. Germline loops: CDR1 SGHAT, CDR2 FQNNGV. This CDR3 has 14 amino acids.

This clonotype has a handful of counts. The chain links TRBV4-3 to TRBJ2-1; 10 bases are a match to TRBD2. With V trimmed by 2 bases and J by 5 bases, 9 bases remained unmatched. CDR3 length equals 17 residues. Germline CDR1 and CDR2: LGHNA and YSLEER. DNA for the CDR3: TGCGCCAGCAGCCAAAGACGGGAACTAGCGGGACACAATGAGCAGTTCTTC. Residues: CASSQRRELAGHNEQFF.

This clonotype was detected many times. The rearrangement uses TRBV7-9 and TRBJ1-6, with D perhaps TRBD1 (6 bases). Germline CDR1 is SEHNR and CDR2 is FQNEAQ (reference sequence). Between the trimmed V and J ends, which lost 5 bases and 9 bases, there was a span of 14 bases. The CDR3 has 14 amino acids. CDR3 nucleotides: TGTGCCAGCAGCGTAGGGACGGGGGCTTCACCCCTCCACTTT. This codes for CASSVGTGASPLHF.

This clonotype was counted a few times. The DNA for the CDR3 is TGTGCCAGCAGCCAAGCAGGGACAGGGAAAGGAAATGAGCAGTTCTTC. It yields the protein CASSQAGTGKGNEQFF. The chain employs TRBV4-2 and TRBJ2-1; the match to TRBD1 covers 9 bases. The CDR3 is 16 amino acids. The germline V gene encodes CDR1 LGHNA and CDR2 YNFKEQ. V lost 1 base, J lost 7 bases, and 8 bases stayed unmatched.

This rearrangement joins TRBV6-1 to TRBJ1-1; 9 nucleotides align to TRBD1. CDR1 is MNHNS and CDR2 is SASEGT in the germline V gene. The junction had 19 bases not matched to a gene; V was cut back by 6 bases and J by 5 bases. This CDR3 has 18 residues. CDR3 amino acids: CASSQKTQGAPRGTEAFF. CDR3 nucleotide sequence: TGTGCCAGCAGCCAAAAGACACAGGGGGCACCGCGGGGAACTGAAGCTTTCTTT.

This sequence joins TRBV20-1 and TRBJ2-3; 7 bases fit TRBD2. This CDR3 has 14 amino acids. The germline V gene encodes CDR1 DFQATT and CDR2 SNEGSKA (reference sequence). J gave up 2 bases and V 4 bases, and 6 bases lay outside the gene matches. The CDR3, as DNA: TGCAGTGCTACCCGAAGCGGGAACACAGATACGCAGTATTTT. Encoded protein: CSATRSGNTDTQYF.